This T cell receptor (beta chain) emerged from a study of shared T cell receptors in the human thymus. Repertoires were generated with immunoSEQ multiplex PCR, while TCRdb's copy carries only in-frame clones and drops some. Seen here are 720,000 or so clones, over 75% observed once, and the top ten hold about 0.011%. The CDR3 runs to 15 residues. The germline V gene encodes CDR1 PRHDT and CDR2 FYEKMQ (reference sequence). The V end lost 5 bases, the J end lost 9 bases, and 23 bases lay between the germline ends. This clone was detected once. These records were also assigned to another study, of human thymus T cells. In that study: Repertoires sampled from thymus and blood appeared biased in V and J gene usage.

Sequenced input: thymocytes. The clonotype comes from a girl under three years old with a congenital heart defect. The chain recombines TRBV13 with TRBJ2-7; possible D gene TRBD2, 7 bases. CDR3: CASSPSKRGGCGQYF. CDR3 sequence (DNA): TGTGCCAGCAGCCCCAGTAAGAGGGGGGGCTGCGGGCAGTACTTC.